This T cell receptor beta chain was captured by sequencing in a study of OX40 agonist ivuxolimab in advanced cancers. This table comes from immunoSEQ multiplex PCR, and its TCRdb copy is limited to in-frame clones, with some not included. Found here are about 61,000 clones, around 89% of them singletons; the top ten hold less than 2%. V was cut by 0 bases and J by 4 bases, with 7 bases left in between. The CDR3 has 14 residues. Germline CDR1 SGHRS, CDR2 YFSETQ. The chain is built from TRBV5-1 and TRBJ1-4; no clear D. The source material was CD4+ or CD8+ T cells sorted from blood, sampled in a trial of the OX40 agonist ivuxolimab. The sequence was obtained from an adult with an advanced solid tumor such as melanoma, head and neck, liver or kidney cancer. In DNA form, the CDR3 reads TGCGCCAGCAGCTTGGCCACGAGTAATGAAAAACTGTTTTTT. It yields the protein CASSLATSNEKLFF.